Presented here are 18 T cell receptor beta chains from one specimen sequenced in a study of T cell responses to AZD1222 COVID-19 vaccine. Method: immunoSEQ multiplex PCR; TCRdb's copy keeps in-frame clones and lacks some. The data hold roughly 100,000 clones, with roughly 90% observed a single time. The specimen comprised peripheral blood, sampled on day 0 of AZD1222 vaccination. The source is an adult in good health.

This clone appeared a single time. The chain has TRBV14 and TRBJ1-2; D is perhaps TRBD1 (6 bases). The CDR3 contains 13 residues. V lost 6 bases to trimming and J lost 4 bases, with 12 bases between them. CDR1 and CDR2 (germline): SGHDN, FVKESK. DNA for the CDR3: TGTGCCAGCAGTCCAGGGGTTTCCTATGGCTACACCTTC. It is translated as CASSPGVSYGYTF.

The rearrangement uses TRBV27 and TRBJ2-2; TRBD1 matches 7 bases. From germline, CDR1 is MNHEY and CDR2 SMNVEV (reference sequence). The V gene end was trimmed by 3 bases and the J gene end by 6 bases; junction bases not matched to a gene: 10. The CDR3 is made up of 16 amino acids. The CDR3, as DNA: TGTGCCAGCAGTTTTACGACAGGGTGGGCGCCCGGGGAGCTGTTTTTT. It specifies CASSFTTGWAPGELFF.

The DNA for the CDR3 is TGTGCCAGCAGCGGGGGGTCGTTCACTGAAGCTTTCTTT. It codes for CASSGGSFTEAFF. The chain joins TRBV5-6 to TRBJ1-1, with D perhaps TRBD1 (5 bases). The CDR3 sequence is 13 residues long. V gave up 4 bases and J gave up 4 bases, with 11 bases separating them. From germline, CDR1 is SGHDT and CDR2 YYEEEE.

This clone was counted once. The CDR3 bases are TGCGCCAGCAGCCTGGGACAGGGCACGCATTCACCCCTCCACTTT. Protein product: CASSLGQGTHSPLHF. The chain links TRBV5-1 to TRBJ1-6; TRBD1 aligns across 9 bases. Per the germline V gene, CDR1 is SGHRS and CDR2 is YFSETQ. The CDR3 length is 15 residues. V shed 4 bases and J 8 bases; nucleotides not matched to a gene: 7.

This clone appeared once. J is TRBJ2-1 and V is TRBV19; no firm D call. The CDR3 is 13 residues long. V gave up 4 bases and J gave up 1 base, with 5 bases separating them. CDR1 is LNHDA and CDR2 is SQIVND in the germline V gene (reference sequence). The CDR3 protein is CASSKGSYNEQFF. The CDR3 nucleotides are TGTGCCAGTAGTAAGGGATCCTACAATGAGCAGTTCTTC.

This chain joins TRBV27 and TRBJ2-1; 8 bases agree with TRBD2. Trimming at V came to 6 bases and at J to 4 bases, leaving 5 bases not matched to a gene. The CDR3 covers 14 residues. Germline loops: CDR1 MNHEY, CDR2 SMNVEV (reference sequence). The CDR3 loop is CASRTAGVYNEQFF. In DNA, the CDR3 is TGTGCCAGCAGAACAGCGGGAGTTTACAATGAGCAGTTCTTC.

The rearrangement joins TRBV7-9 to TRBJ2-5; D unclear. The germline V and J ends were trimmed by 4 bases and 5 bases, with 8 bases remaining between them. CDR3 size: 12 residues. Germline CDR1 is SEHNR and CDR2 is FQNEAQ (reference sequence). The CDR3 loop reads CASSSLGETQYF. Written as DNA, the CDR3 is TGTGCCAGCAGCTCCCTTGGGGAGACCCAGTACTTC.

The CDR3 DNA is TGTGCCAGCAGAACAGGGGGGACGGATACGCAGTATTTT. The encoded protein is CASRTGGTDTQYF. The chain links TRBV2 to TRBJ2-3; 8 bases map to TRBD1. Trimming took 6 bases from V and 6 from J; bases not matched to a gene: 5. This CDR3 region has 13 residues. CDR1 SNHLY and CDR2 FYNNEI come from the germline V gene.

V and J are TRBV4-1 and TRBJ1-2; D unclear. The CDR3 has 13 residues. The germline V and J ends were trimmed by 4 bases and 5 bases, with 11 bases remaining between them. The germline V gene encodes CDR1 MGHRA and CDR2 YSYEKL. This chain's CDR3 is CASSPLGSYGYTF. The CDR3, as DNA: TGCGCCAGCAGCCCCCTCGGATCTTATGGCTACACCTTC.

This clone was counted once. The chain is built from TRBV6-2 or TRBV6-3 and TRBJ2-7, with TRBD2 matching 8 bases. V was pared by 5 bases and J by 7 bases, with 10 bases of the junction left unmatched. Germline V gene lookup returns CDR1 MNHEY and CDR2 SVGEGT. This CDR3 is 14 amino acids long. The CDR3 loop reads CASSSGGPNAEQYF. In DNA, the CDR3 is TGTGCCAGCAGTAGCGGGGGACCCAATGCGGAGCAGTACTTC.

The chain uses TRBV6-5 and TRBJ1-2; D ambiguous. This CDR3 has 14 residues. Germline V gene data show CDR1 as MNHEY and CDR2 as SVGAGI. V lost 6 bases and J lost 4, with 15 bases in between. CDR3 loop: CASRPFEGTYGYTF. For the CDR3, the DNA is TGTGCCAGCAGACCATTCGAGGGCACCTATGGCTACACCTTC.

This clone was observed a single time. The chain combines TRBV28 with TRBJ1-3; D is uncertain. The length of the CDR3 is 15 residues. V lost 3 bases, J lost 6 bases, and 15 bases lay in between. Germline V gives CDR1 MDHEN, CDR2 SYDVKM. The CDR3 spells CASSFRGFTVNTIYF. In nucleotides, the CDR3 is TGTGCCAGCAGTTTCCGGGGATTCACCGTAAACACCATATATTTT.

The rearrangement joins TRBV29-1 to TRBJ1-1; no clear D. Germline V CDR1 and CDR2: SQVTM, ANQGSEA. The V end was cut by 1 base, the J end by 1 base, with 13 bases between. CDR3 length equals 15 residues. This chain's CDR3 is CSVEVFPTGNTEAFF. CDR3 DNA: TGCAGCGTTGAAGTCTTTCCGACGGGGAACACTGAAGCTTTCTTT.

V is TRBV6-5 and J is TRBJ2-1; 11 bases match TRBD2. The CDR3 has 13 amino acids. Germline CDR1 reads MNHEY; CDR2 reads SVGAGI. CDR3 DNA: TGTGCTAGCGGGACTAGCGGTCCCAATGAGCAGTTCTTC. This translates into CASGTSGPNEQFF.

The rearrangement uses TRBV12-3 or TRBV12-4 and TRBJ1-1; D call uncertain. The CDR3 consists of 13 residues. V was cut by 2 bases and J by 6 bases, with 10 bases left in between. DNA for the CDR3: TGTGCCAGCAGTTTAAACCTTGGGGCTGAAGCTTTCTTT. Translated, it gives CASSLNLGAEAFF.

The chain recombines TRBV7-8 with TRBJ1-2; tentatively, D is TRBD1 (6 bases). Germline V CDR1 and CDR2: SGHVS, FQNEAQ. V shed 3 bases and J shed 1 base, with 6 bases lying between them. The CDR3 is 13 residues long. The CDR3 region has the DNA TGTGCCAGCAGCTTCAGGGGTAACTATGGCTACACCTTC. Translating gives CASSFRGNYGYTF.

The chain recombines TRBV6-4 with TRBJ1-6, with a tentative D call TRBD1 (6 bases). Germline loops: CDR1 MRHNA, CDR2 SNTAGT. V was shortened by 3 bases and J by 10 bases, with 16 bases between the two germline ends. The CDR3 is 15 residues long. Here the CDR3 reads CASSEGQGKTSPLHF. The CDR3 bases are TGTGCCAGCAGTGAAGGTCAGGGGAAAACATCACCCCTCCACTTT.

This chain uses TRBV5-1 with TRBJ1-1; the match to TRBD1 covers 8 bases. V was pared by 1 base and J by 4 bases, with 3 bases of the junction left unmatched. The CDR3 extends over 14 amino acids. The germline CDR1 and CDR2 sequences are SGHRS and YFSETQ. CDR3 bases: TGCGCCAGCAGCTTGTTAACAGGGGGCACTGAAGCTTTCTTT. Encoded protein: CASSLLTGGTEAFF.